In its sample, the clone carrying this TCR beta chain was seen a few times. Its antigen remains unknown. The read stops 3 residues short of the end of the CDR3; the missing end is completed from the germline J gene. These data are taken from a study of T cell clonality in common variable immunodeficiency. Study-wide points: In common variable immunodeficiency, TCR beta chains reportedly carried fewer deletions and N-nucleotide insertions.

Control and CVID samples contributed equal amounts of genomic DNA. Libraries were prepared by immunoSEQ multiplex PCR; TCRdb keeps only in-frame clonotypes and omits some of them. There are 28,000 or so clones in the sample, none observed a single time. The V gene's germline CDR1 is SGHDT and CDR2 YYEEEE. The V gene lost 4 bases and the J gene lost 4 bases, with 9 bases spanning the gap. The CDR3 covers 13 residues. Patients had low serum IgG, IgA and/or IgM and specific antibody deficiency. All CVID subjects were on immunoglobulin replacement for at least one year. The genes are TRBV5-6 and TRBJ2-1; D ambiguous. This clonotype was obtained from a human donor with common variable immunodeficiency. The sequenced sample was peripheral blood mononuclear cells. This CDR3 reads CASSRPRYNEQFF. CDR3 DNA (partial): TGTGCCAGCAGCCGCCCGCGATACAATGAG. Looking up the rest from reference TRBV5-6 and TRBJ2-1 gives the full variable domain: DAGVTQSPTHLIKTRGQQVTLRCSPKSGHDTVSWYQQALGQGPQFIFQYYEEEERQRGNFPDRFSGHQFPNYSSELNVNALLLGDSALYLCASSRPRYNEQFFGPGTRLTVL.